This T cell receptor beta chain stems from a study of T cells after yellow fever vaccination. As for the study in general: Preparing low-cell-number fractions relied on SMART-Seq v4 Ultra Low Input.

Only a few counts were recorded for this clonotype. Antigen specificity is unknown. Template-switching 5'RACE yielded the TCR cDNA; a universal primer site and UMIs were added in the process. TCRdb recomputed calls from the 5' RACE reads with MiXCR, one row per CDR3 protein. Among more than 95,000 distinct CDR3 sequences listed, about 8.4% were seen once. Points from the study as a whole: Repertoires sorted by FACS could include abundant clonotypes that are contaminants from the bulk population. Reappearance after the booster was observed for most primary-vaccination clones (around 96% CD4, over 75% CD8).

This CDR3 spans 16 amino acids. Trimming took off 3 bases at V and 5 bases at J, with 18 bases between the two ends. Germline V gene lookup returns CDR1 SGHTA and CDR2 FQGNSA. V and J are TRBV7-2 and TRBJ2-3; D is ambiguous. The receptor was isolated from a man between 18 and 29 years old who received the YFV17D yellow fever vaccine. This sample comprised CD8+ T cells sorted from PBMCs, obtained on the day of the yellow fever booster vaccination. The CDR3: CASSFLPYNSLDTQYF. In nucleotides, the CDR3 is TGTGCCAGCAGCTTCCTCCCTTATAACTCCTTAGATACGCAGTATTTT. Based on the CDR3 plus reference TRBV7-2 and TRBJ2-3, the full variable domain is GAGVSQSPSNKVTEKGKDVELRCDPISGHTALYWYRQSLGQGLEFLIYFQGNSAPDKSGLPSDRFSAERTGGSVSTLTIQRTQQEDSAVYLCASSFLPYNSLDTQYFGPGTRLTVL.